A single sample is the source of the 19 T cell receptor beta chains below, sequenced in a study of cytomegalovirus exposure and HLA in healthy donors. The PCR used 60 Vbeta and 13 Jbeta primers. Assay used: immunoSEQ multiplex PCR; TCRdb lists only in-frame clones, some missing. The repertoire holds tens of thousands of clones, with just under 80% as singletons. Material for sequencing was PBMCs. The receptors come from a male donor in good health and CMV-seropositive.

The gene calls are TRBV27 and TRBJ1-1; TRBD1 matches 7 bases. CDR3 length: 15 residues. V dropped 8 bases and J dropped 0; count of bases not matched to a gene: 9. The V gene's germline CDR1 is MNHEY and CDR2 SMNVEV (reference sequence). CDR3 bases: TGTGCCAGCCTCGCCCTGACAGGGTTGAACACTGAAGCTTTCTTT. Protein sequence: CASLALTGLNTEAFF.

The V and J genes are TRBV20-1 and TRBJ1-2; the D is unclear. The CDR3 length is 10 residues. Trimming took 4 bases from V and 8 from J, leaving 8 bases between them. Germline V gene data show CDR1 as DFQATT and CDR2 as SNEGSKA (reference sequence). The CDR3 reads CSAMPKGYTF. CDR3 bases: TGCAGTGCTATGCCTAAGGGCTACACCTTC.

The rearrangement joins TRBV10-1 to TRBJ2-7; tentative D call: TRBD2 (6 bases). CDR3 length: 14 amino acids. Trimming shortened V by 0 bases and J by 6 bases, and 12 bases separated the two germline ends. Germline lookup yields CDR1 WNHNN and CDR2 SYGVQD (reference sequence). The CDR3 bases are TGCGCCAGCAGTGAGTCAGGAGTAGCGGCCGAGCAGTACTTC. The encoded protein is CASSESGVAAEQYF.

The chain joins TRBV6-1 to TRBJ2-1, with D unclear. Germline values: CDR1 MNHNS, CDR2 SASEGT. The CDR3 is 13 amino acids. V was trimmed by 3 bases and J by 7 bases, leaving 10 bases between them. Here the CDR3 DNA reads TGTGCCAGCAGTGATGCGGAGAAGAATGAGCAGTTCTTC. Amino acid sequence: CASSDAEKNEQFF.

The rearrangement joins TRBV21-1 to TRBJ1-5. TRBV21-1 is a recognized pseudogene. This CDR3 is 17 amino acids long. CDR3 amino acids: CASSSIGGAGSNQPQHF. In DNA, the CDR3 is TGTGCCAGCAGCAGCATAGGGGGGGCAGGGAGCAATCAGCCCCAGCATTTT.

CDR3 region: CASSMTSGINEQYF. The CDR3 DNA reads as TGTGCCAGTAGTATGACTAGCGGGATCAACGAGCAGTACTTC. The V call is TRBV19, the J call TRBJ2-7, with 11 positions matching TRBD2. The germline CDR1 and CDR2 sequences are LNHDA and SQIVND (reference sequence). The CDR3 runs 14 residues. V lost 3 bases to trimming and J lost 5 bases; unmatched junction nucleotides: 3.

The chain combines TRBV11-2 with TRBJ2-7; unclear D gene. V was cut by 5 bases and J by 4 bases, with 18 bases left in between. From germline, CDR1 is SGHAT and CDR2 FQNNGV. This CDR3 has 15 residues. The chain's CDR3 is CASSQPLNIRYEQYF. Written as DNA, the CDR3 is TGTGCCAGCAGCCAACCACTGAATATTCGTTACGAGCAGTACTTC.

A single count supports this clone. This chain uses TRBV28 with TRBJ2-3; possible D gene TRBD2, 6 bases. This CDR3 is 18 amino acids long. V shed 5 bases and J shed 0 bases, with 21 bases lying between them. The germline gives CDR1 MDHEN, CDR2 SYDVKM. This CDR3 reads CASSPLRERAVSTDTQYF. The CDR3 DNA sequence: TGTGCCAGCAGTCCTCTTAGAGAGCGGGCGGTCAGCACAGATACGCAGTATTTT.

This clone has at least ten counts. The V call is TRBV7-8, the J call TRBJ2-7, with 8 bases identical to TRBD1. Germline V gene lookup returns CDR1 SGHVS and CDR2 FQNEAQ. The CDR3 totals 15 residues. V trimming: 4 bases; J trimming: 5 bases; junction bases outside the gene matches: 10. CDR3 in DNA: TGTGCCAGCAGCTCACCCTTCGACAGGGGCAACGAGCAGTACTTC. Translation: CASSSPFDRGNEQYF.

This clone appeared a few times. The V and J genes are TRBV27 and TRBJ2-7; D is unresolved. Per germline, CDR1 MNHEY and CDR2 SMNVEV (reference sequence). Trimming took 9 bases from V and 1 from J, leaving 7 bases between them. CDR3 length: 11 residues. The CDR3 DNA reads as TGTGCCAGTGAGCGATCCTACGAGCAGTACTTC. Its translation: CASERSYEQYF.

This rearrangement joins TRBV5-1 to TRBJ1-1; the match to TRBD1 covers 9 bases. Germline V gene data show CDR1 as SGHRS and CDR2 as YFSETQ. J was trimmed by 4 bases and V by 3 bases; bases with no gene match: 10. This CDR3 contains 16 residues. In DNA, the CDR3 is TGCGCCAGCAGCTCGCCCGACAGGGGGGATGGCACTGAAGCTTTCTTT. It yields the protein CASSSPDRGDGTEAFF. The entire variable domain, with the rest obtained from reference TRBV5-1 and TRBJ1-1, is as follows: KAGVTQTPRYLIKTRGQQVTLSCSPISGHRSVSWYQQTPGQGLQFLFEYFSETQRNKGNFPGRFSGRQFSNSRSEMNVSTLELGDSALYLCASSSPDRGDGTEAFFGQGTRLTVV.

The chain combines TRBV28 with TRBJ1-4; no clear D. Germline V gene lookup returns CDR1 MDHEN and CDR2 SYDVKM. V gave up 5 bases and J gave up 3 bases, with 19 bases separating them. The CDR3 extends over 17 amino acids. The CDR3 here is CASSPPSIRGANEKLFF. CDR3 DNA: TGTGCCAGCAGTCCCCCGTCCATACGAGGTGCTAATGAAAAACTGTTTTTT.

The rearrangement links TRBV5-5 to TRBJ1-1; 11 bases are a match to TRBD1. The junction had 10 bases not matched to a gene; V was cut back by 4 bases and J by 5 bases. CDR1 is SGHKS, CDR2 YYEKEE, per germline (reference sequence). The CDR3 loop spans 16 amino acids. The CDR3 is CASSPSAGTGGTEAFF. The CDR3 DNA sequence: TGTGCCAGCAGCCCTTCCGCCGGGACAGGGGGTACTGAAGCTTTCTTT.

The CDR3 protein is CASSVDSADRGQLETQYF. Here the CDR3 DNA reads TGTGCCAGCAGCGTAGATTCCGCCGACAGGGGGCAGTTAGAGACCCAGTACTTC. The gene calls are TRBV9 and TRBJ2-5, with TRBD1 matching 10 bases. J gave up 4 bases and V 0 bases, and 12 bases lay outside the gene matches. The CDR3 has 18 amino acids. CDR1 is SGDLS and CDR2 is YYNGEE in the germline V gene. The full variable domain, with the rest looked up from reference TRBV9 and TRBJ2-5, is DSGVTQTPKHLITATGQRVTLRCSPRSGDLSVYWYQQSLDQGLQFLIQYYNGEERAKGNILERFSAQQFPDLHSELNLSSLELGDSALYFCASSVDSADRGQLETQYFGPGTRLLVL.

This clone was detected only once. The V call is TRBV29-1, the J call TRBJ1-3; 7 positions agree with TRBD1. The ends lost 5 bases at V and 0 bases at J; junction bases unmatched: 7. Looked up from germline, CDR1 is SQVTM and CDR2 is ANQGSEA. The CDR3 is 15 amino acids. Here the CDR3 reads CSVQTGDRSGNTIYF. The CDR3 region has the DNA TGCAGCGTTCAAACAGGGGATCGCTCTGGAAACACCATATATTTT.

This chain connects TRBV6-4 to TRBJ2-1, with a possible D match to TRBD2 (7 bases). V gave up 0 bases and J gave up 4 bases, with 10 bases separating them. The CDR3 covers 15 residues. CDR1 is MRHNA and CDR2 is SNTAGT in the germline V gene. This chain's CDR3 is CASSDSGGLYNEQFF. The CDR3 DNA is TGTGCCAGCAGTGACTCGGGGGGGCTATACAATGAGCAGTTCTTC.

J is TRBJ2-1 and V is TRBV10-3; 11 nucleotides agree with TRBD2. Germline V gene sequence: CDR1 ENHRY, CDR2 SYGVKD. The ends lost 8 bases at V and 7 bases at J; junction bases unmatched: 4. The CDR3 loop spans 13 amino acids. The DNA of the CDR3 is TGTGCCATCTCGGGGACTAGCGGAAATGAGCAGTTCTTC. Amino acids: CAISGTSGNEQFF.

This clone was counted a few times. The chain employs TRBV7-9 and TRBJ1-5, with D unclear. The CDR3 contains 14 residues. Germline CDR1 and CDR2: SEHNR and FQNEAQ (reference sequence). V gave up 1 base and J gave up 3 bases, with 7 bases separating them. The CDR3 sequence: CASSLEGDNQPQHF. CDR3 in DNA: TGTGCCAGCAGCTTAGAAGGAGACAATCAGCCCCAGCATTTT.

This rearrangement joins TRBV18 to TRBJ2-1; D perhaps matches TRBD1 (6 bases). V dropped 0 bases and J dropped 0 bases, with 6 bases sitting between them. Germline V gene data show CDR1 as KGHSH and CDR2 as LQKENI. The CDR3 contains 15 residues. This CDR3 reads CASSPPGGSYNEQFF. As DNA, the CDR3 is TGTGCCAGCTCACCACCAGGGGGCTCCTACAATGAGCAGTTCTTC.